These 3 T cell receptor beta chains were sequenced from one sample in a study of naive and memory T cell subsets. The beta constant-region primer was an equimolar mix of two oligonucleotides covering TRBC1 and TRBC2. TCRdb re-called the UMI-ligation and nested PCR reads with MiXCR, one entry per CDR3 protein. This repertoire shows roughly 91,000 distinct CDR3 sequences, around 14% found once; its top ten account for about 0.93%. The sequencing input was central memory CD4+ T cells from blood. The receptors were sampled from a human donor in good health.

The rearrangement uses TRBV11-3 and TRBJ1-6; D gene uncertain. The CDR3 covers 13 residues. Deletions cut 5 bases from V and 7 bases from J, with 9 bases between. In germline, CDR1 is SGHNT, CDR2 YENEEA. The chain's CDR3 is CASSRGRNSPLHF. Written as DNA, the CDR3 is TGTGCCAGCAGCCGAGGGAGGAATTCACCCCTCCACTTT. The full variable domain, completed using reference TRBV11-3 and TRBJ1-6, is EAGVVQSPRYKIIEKKQPVAFWCNPISGHNTLYWYLQNLGQGPELLIRYENEEAVDDSQLPKDRFSAERLKGVDSTLKIQPAELGDSAVYLCASSRGRNSPLHFGNGTRLTVT.

At least ten counts were recorded for this clonotype. V and J are TRBV14 and TRBJ1-1; D is unclear. The CDR3 is 15 amino acids. CDR1 is SGHDN, CDR2 FVKESK, per germline. Trimming shortened V by 1 base and J by 3 bases, and 12 bases separated the two germline ends. CDR3 DNA: TGTGCCAGCAGCCAAGTCCCCCAGTCGGACACTGAAGCTTTCTTT. It yields the protein CASSQVPQSDTEAFF.

This clonotype was seen a handful of times. The genes are TRBV4-2 and TRBJ1-5, with D perhaps TRBD1 (5 bases). Germline-derived CDR1 and CDR2 are LGHNA and YNFKEQ. The CDR3 length is 18 residues. The V and J ends lost 0 bases and 4 bases respectively, with 19 bases between them. CDR3 residues: CASSQEVGRGGKNQPQHF. For the CDR3, the DNA is TGTGCCAGCAGCCAAGAAGTAGGGCGGGGCGGGAAAAATCAGCCCCAGCATTTT.